This T cell receptor (beta chain) was sequenced during a study of blood T cell repertoires in COVID-19. Clones were read by immunoSEQ multiplex PCR, and TCRdb kept only the in-frame ones, dropping some. The sample contains nearly 400,000 clones, 85% to 90% of which appear only once. To note about this clone: The sample contains more than one DNA sequence encoding this CDR3.

This CDR3 comprises 13 residues. Germline V gene sequence: CDR1 SGHTA, CDR2 FQGTGA. V lost 3 bases to trimming and J lost 4 bases, with 9 bases between them. Those enrolled, adults aged roughly 18 to 90 years, came from roughly 23 US areas. The sample comprised PBMCs or T cells enriched from blood (not recorded which). The source of this sequence is a woman in her 30s who had recovered from COVID-19. This chain joins TRBV7-3 and TRBJ1-1; tentative D call: TRBD1 (6 bases). The CDR3 loop reads CASSFQGGTEAFF. CDR3 in DNA: TGTGCCAGCAGCTTCCAAGGGGGCACTGAAGCTTTCTTT.